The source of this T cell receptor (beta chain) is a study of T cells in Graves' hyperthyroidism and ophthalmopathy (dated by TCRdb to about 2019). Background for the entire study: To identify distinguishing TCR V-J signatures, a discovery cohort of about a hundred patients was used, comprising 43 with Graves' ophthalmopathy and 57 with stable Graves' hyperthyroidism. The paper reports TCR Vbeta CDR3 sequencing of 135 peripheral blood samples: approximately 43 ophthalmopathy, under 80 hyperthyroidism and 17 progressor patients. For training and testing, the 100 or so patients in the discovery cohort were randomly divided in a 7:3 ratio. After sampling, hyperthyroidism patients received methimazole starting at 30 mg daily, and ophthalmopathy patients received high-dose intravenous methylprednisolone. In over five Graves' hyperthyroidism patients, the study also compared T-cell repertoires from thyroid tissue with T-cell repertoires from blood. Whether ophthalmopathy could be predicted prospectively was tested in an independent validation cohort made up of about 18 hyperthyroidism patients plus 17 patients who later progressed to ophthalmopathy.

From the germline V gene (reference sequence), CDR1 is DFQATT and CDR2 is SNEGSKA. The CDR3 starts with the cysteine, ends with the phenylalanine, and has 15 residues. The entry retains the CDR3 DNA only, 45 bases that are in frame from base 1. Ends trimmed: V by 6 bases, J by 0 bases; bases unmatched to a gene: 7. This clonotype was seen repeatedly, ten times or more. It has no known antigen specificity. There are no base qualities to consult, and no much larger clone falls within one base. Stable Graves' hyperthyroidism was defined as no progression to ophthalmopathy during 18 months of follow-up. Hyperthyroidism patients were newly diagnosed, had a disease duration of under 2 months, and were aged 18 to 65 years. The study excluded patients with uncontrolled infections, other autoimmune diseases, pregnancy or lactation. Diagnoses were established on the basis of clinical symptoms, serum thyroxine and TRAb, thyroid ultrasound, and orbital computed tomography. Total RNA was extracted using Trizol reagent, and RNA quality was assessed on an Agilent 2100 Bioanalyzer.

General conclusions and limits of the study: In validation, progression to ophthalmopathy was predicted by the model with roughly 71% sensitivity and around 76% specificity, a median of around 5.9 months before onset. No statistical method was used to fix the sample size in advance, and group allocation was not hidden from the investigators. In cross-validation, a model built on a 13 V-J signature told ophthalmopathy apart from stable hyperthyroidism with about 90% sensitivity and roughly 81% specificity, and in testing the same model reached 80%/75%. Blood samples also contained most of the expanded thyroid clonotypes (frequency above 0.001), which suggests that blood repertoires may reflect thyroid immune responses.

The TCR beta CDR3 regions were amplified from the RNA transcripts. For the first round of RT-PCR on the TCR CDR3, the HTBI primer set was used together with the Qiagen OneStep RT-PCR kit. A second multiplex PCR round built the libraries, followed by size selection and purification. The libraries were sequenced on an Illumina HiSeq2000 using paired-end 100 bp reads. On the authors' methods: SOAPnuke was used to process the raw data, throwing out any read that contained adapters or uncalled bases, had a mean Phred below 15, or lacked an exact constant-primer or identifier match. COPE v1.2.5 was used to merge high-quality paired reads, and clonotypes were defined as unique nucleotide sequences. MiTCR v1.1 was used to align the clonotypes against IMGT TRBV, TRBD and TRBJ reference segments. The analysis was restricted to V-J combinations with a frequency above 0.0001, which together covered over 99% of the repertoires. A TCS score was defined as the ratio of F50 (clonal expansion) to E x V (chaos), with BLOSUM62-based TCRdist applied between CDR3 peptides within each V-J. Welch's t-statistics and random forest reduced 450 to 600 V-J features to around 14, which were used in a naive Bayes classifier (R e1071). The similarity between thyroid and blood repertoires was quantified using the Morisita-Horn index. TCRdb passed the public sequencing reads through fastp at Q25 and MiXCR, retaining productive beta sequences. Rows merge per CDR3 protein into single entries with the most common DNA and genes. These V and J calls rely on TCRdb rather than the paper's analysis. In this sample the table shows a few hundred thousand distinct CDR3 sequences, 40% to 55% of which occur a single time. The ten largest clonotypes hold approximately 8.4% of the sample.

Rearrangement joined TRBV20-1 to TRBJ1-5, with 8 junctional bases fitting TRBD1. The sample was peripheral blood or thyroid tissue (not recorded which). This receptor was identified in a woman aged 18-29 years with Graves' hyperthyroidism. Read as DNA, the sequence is TGCAGTGCGGAAGGGGACAGGTTTAGCAATCAGCCCCAGCATTTT. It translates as CSAEGDRFSNQPQHF.